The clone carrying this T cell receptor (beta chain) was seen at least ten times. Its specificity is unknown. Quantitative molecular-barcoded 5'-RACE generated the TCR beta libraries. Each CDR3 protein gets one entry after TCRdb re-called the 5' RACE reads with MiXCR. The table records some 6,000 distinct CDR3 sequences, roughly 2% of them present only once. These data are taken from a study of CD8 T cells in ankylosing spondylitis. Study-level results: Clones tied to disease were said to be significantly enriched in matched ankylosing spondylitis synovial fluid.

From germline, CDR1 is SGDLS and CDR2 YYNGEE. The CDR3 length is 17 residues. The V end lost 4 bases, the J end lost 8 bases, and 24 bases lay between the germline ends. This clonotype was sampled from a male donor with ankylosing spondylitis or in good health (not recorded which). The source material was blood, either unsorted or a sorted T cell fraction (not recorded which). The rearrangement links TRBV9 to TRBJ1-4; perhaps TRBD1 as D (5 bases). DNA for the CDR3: TGTGCCAGCAGCATAACGGAATCGGGACCTCGGAAGGAAAAACTGTTTTTT. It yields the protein CASSITESGPRKEKLFF.